The source of this T cell receptor (beta chain) is a study of neurological immune-mediated disorders. General study findings and limits: None of the CDR3 amino acid sequences found in expanded clones was shared across subjects. This suggests that the TCR-beta repertoires were private in all groups. Healthy controls had more TCR clonal expansion than multiple sclerosis, which showed the least, whereas HTLV-1-associated myelopathy showed the most.

This clonotype was seen at least ten times. Its antigen is not known. The CDR3 length is 21 residues. V gave up 3 bases and J gave up 0 bases; unmatched junction bases: 19. Germline V CDR1 and CDR2: MGHRA, YSYEKL. The sorted libraries were made from more than 900,000 CD4+ or CD8+ T cells. The team produced cDNA through 5'RACE using 10-nucleotide random UMIs. TCRdb recomputed calls from the 5' RACE reads with MiXCR, one row per CDR3 protein. In the table there are roughly 21,000 distinct CDR3 sequences, 17% of which are singletons. The material sequenced was CD8+ T cells from blood. The clonotype was recovered from a woman under 30 with multiple sclerosis. The rearrangement uses TRBV4-1 and TRBJ2-3; 9 positions agree with TRBD2. CDR3 DNA sequence: TGCGCCAGCAGCCACCCGGTGGAGTCAGCGGGGGGCTCCGCTAGCACAGATACGCAGTATTTT. This codes for CASSHPVESAGGSASTDTQYF.